This T cell receptor beta chain was captured by sequencing in a study of T-cell reconstitution after alpha-beta-depleted transplantation in children. The TCRbeta library incorporated unique molecular identifiers. TCRdb reanalysed the PCR reads using MiXCR and keeps one entry per CDR3 protein. The data contain 230,000 or so distinct CDR3 sequences, about 8.8% of them singletons. V lost 7 bases, J lost 4 bases, and 11 bases lay in between. There are 12 residues in the CDR3. In germline, CDR1 is DFQATT, CDR2 SNEGSKA (reference sequence). This clonotype was counted at least ten times. This chain uses TRBV20-1 with TRBJ2-1; tentatively, D is TRBD1 (5 bases). The receptor was derived from a human donor who donated a stem cell graft to a child with SCID. This material consisted of PBMCs from the stem cell graft donor, taken from the stem cell graft. The CDR3 sequence is CSVGQGYNEQFF. CDR3 DNA: TGCAGTGTTGGTCAGGGATACAATGAGCAGTTCTTC.